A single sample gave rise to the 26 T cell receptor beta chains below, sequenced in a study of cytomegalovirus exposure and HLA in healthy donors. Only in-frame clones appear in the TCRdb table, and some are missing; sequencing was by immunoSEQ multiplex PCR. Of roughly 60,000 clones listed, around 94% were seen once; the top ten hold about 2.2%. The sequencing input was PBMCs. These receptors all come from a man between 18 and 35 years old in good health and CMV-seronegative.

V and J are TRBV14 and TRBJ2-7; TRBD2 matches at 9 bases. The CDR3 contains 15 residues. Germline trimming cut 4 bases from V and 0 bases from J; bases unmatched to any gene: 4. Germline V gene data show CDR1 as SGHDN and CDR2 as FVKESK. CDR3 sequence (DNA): TGTGCCAGCAGCCTTAGCGGGAGACCCTCCTACGAGCAGTACTTC. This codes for CASSLSGRPSYEQYF.

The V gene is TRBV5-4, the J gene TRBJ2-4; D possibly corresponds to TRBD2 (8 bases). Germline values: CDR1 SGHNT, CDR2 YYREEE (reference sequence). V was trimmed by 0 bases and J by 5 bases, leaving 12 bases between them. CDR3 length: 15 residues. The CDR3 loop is CASSLDGRGQNIQYF. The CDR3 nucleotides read TGTGCCAGCAGCTTGGACGGGAGGGGGCAAAACATTCAGTACTTC.

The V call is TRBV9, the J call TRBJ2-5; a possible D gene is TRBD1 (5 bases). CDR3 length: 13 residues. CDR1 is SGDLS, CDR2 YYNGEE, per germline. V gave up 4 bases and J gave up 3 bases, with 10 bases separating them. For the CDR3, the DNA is TGTGCCAGCAGCCCCCTCAGGGAAGAGACCCAGTACTTC. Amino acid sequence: CASSPLREETQYF.

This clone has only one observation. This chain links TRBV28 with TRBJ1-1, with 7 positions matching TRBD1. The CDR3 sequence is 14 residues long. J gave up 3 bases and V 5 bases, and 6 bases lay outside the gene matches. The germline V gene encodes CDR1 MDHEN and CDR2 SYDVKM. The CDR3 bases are TGTGCCAGCAGTATGACAGGGAAGGACACTGAAGCTTTCTTT. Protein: CASSMTGKDTEAFF.

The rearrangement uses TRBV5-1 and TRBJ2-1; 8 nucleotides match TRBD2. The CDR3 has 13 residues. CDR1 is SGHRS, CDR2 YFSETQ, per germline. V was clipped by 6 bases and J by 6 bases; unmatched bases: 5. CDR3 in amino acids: CASNPGGGNEQFF. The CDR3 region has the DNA TGCGCCAGCAACCCGGGGGGGGGCAATGAGCAGTTCTTC.

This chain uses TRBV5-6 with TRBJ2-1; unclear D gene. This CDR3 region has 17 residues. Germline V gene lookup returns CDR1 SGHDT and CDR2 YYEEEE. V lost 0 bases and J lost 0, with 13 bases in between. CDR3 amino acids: CASSLADAAPSYNEQFF. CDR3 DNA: TGTGCCAGCAGCTTGGCCGACGCGGCACCCTCCTACAATGAGCAGTTCTTC.

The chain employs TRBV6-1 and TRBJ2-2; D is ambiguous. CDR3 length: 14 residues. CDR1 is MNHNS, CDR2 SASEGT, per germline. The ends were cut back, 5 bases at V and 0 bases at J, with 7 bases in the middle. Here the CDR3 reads CASSLDSNTGELFF. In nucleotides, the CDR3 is TGTGCCAGCAGTTTAGACTCGAACACCGGGGAGCTGTTTTTT.

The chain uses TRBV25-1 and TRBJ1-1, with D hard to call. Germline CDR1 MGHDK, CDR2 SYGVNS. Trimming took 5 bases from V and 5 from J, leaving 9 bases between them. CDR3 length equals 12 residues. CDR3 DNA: TGTGCCAGCAGTCTAGCTGGGACTGAAGCTTTCTTT. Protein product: CASSLAGTEAFF.

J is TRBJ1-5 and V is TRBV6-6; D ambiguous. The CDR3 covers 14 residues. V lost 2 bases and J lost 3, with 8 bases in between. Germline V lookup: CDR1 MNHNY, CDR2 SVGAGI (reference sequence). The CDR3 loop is CASSYKWANQPQHF. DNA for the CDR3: TGTGCCAGCAGTTACAAGTGGGCCAATCAGCCCCAGCATTTT.

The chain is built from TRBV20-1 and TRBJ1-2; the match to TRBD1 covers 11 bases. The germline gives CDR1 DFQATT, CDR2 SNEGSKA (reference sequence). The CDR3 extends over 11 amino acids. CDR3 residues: CAGGQGDGYTF. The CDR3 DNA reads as TGCGCTGGGGGACAGGGGGATGGCTACACCTTC.

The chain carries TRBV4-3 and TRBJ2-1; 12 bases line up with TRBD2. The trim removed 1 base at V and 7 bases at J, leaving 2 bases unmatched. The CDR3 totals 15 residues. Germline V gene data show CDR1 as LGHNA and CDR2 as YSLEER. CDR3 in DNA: TGCGCCAGCAGCCAAGGAACTAGCGGGAGGAATGAGCAGTTCTTC. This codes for CASSQGTSGRNEQFF.

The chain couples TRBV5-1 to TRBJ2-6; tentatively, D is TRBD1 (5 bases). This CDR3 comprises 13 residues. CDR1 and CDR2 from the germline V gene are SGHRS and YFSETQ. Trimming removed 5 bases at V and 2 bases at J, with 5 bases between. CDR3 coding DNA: TGCGCCAGCAGGGACACTGGGGCCAACGTCCTGACTTTC. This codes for CASRDTGANVLTF.

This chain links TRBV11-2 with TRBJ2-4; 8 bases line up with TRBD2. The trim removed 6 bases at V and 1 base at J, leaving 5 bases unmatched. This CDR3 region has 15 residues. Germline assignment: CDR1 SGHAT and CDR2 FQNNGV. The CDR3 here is CASRSGSGAKNIQYF. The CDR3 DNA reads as TGTGCCAGCAGGAGCGGGAGTGGGGCCAAAAACATTCAGTACTTC.

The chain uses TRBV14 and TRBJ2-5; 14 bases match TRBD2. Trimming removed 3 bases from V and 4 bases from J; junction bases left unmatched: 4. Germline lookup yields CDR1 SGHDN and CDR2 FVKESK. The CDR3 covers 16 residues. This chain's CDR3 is CASSQGLAGVLETQYF. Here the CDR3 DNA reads TGTGCCAGCAGCCAGGGACTAGCGGGAGTTTTAGAGACCCAGTACTTC.

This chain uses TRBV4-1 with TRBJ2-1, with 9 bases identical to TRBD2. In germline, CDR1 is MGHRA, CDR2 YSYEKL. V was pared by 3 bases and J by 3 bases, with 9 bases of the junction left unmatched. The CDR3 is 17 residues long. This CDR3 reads CASSHDSTSGVYNEQFF. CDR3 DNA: TGCGCCAGCAGCCATGACTCGACTAGCGGAGTCTACAATGAGCAGTTCTTC.

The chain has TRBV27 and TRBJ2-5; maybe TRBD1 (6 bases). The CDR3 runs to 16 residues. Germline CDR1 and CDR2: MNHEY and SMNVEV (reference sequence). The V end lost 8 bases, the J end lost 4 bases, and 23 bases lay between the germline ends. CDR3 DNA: TGTGCCAGCTCAAGGTTATGGGGAAAAGGGGGAGAGACCCAGTACTTC. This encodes CASSRLWGKGGETQYF.

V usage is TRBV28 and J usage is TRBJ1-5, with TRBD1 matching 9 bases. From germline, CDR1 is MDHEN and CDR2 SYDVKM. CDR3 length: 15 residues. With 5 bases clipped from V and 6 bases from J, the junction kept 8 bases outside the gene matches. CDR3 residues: CASSPRDRDVQPQHF. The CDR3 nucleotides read TGTGCCAGCAGTCCCCGGGACAGGGATGTTCAGCCCCAGCATTTT.

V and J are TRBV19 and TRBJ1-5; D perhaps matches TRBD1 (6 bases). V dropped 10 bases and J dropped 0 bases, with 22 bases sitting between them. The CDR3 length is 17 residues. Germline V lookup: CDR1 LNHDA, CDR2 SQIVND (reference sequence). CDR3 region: CATGEGLGRYSNQPQHF. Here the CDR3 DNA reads TGTGCCACAGGGGAAGGGCTAGGACGATATAGCAATCAGCCCCAGCATTTT.

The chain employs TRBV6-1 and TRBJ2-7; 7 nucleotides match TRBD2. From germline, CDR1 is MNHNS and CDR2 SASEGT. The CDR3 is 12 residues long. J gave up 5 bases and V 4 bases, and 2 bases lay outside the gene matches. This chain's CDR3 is CASSGDYDEQYF. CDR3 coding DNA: TGTGCCAGCAGTGGGGACTATGACGAGCAGTACTTC.

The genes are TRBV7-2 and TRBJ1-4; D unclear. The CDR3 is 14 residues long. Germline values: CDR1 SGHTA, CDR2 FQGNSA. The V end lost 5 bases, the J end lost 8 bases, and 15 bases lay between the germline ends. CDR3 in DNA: TGTGCCAGCAGCCCCCCCGGGAGTAGGGAAAAACTGTTTTTT. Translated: CASSPPGSREKLFF.

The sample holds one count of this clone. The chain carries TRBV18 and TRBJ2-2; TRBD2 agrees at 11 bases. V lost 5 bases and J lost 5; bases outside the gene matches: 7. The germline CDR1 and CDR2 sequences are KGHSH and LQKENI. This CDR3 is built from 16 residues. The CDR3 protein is CASSVMTSGTTGELFF. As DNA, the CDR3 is TGTGCCAGCTCAGTGATGACTAGCGGGACTACCGGGGAGCTGTTTTTT.

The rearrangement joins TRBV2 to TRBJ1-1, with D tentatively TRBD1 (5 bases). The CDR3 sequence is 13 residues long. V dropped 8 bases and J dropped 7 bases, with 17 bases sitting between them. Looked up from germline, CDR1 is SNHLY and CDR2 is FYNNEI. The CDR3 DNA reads TGTGCCAGCCAGAACGGCCGGGACTTTGAAGCTTTCTTT. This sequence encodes CASQNGRDFEAFF.

The CDR3, as DNA: TGTGCCAGCAGGCCGGGACAGGGGAAGAACACTGAAGCTTTCTTT. Translated: CASRPGQGKNTEAFF. The chain combines TRBV2 with TRBJ1-1, with 10 bases identical to TRBD1. The germline gives CDR1 SNHLY, CDR2 FYNNEI. This CDR3 contains 15 residues. Losses at the gene ends were 6 bases for V and 1 base for J; bases not matched to a gene: 5.

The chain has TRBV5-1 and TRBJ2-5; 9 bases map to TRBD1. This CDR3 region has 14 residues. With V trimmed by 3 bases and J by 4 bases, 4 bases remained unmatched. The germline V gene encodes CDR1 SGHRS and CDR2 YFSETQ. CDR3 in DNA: TGCGCCAGCAGCTCCCCGGACAGGGGAGAGACCCAGTACTTC. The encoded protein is CASSSPDRGETQYF.

CDR3 sequence reads: CASSLEGAVDETQYF. In DNA form, the CDR3 reads TGCGCCAGCAGCTTGGAGGGAGCGGTAGACGAGACCCAGTACTTC. The gene calls are TRBV5-1 and TRBJ2-5; possibly TRBD2 for D (5 bases). The CDR3 length is 15 residues. Trimming pared 0 bases from V and 5 bases from J, leaving 14 bases between. Germline assignment: CDR1 SGHRS and CDR2 YFSETQ.

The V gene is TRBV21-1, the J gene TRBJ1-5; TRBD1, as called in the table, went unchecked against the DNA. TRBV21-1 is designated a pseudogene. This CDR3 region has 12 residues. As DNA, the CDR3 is TGTGCCAGCAGACAGGGCAATCAGCCCCAGCATTTT. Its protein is CASRQGNQPQHF.